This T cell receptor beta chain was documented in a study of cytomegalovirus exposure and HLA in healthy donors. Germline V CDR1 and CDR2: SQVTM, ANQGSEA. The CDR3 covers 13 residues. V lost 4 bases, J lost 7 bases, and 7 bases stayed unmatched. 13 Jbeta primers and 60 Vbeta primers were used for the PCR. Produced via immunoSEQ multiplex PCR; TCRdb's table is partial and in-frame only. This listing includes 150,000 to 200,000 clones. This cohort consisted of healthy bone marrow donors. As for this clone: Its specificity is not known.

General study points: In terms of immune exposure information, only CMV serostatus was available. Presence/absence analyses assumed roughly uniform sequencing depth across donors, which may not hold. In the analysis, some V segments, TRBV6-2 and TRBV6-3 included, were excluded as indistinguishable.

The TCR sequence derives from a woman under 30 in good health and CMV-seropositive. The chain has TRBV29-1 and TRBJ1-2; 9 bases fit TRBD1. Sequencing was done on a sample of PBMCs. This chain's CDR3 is CSVGPTGGRGYTF. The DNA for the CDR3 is TGCAGCGTTGGACCTACAGGGGGCCGTGGCTACACCTTC. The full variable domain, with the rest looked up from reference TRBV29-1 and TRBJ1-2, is SAVISQKPSRDICQRGTSLTIQCQVDSQVTMMFWYRQQPGQSLTLIATANQGSEATYESGFVIDKFPISRPNLTFSTLTVSNMSPEDSSIYLCSVGPTGGRGYTFGSGTRLTVV.